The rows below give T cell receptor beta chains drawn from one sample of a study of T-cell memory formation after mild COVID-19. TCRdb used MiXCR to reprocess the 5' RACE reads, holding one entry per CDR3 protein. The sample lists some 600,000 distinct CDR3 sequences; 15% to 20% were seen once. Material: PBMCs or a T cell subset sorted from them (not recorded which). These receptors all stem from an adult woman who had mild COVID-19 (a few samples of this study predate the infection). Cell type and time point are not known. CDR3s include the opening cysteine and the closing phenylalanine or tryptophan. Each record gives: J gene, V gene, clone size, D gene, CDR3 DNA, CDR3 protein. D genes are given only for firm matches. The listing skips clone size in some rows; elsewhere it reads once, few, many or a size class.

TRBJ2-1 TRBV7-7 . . TGTGCTAGCAGCTTAATCCCTACGCAGGTTAACAATGAGCAGTTCTTC CASSLIPTQVNNEQFF
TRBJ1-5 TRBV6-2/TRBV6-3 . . TGTGCCAGCAGTTATCGCCACGGGGAAGGCCTTAATAGCAATCAGCCCCAGCATTTT CASSYRHGEGLNSNQPQHF
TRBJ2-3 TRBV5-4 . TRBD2 TGTGCCAGCAGCAGGGGACTAGCGGGGGACACAGATACGCAGTATTTT CASSRGLAGDTDTQYF
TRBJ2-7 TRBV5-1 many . TGCGCCAGCCAGTTGCCAGGGACCTACGAGCAGTACTTC CASQLPGTYEQYF
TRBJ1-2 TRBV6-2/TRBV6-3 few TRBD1 TGTGCCAGCAATACACACGGGACAGTCTATGGCTACACCTTC CASNTHGTVYGYTF
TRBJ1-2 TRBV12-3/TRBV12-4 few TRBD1 TGTGCCAGCGACAGGGAGGGAAATGGCTACACCTTC CASDREGNGYTF
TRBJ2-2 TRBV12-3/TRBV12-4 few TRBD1 TGTGCCAGCACCTTGGGACCGGGACAGGGGAACACCGGGGAGCTGTTTTTT CASTLGPGQGNTGELFF
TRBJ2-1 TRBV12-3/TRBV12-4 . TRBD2 TGTGCCAGCACCAAAGGGACTAGCGGTAATGAGCAGTTCTTC CASTKGTSGNEQFF
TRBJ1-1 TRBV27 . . TGTGCCAGCAGTTTGGTAGATAAGAACACTGAAGCTTTCTTT CASSLVDKNTEAFF
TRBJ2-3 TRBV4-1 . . TGCGCCAGCAGCCCGAATGTGGTCACAGATACGCAGTATTTT CASSPNVVTDTQYF
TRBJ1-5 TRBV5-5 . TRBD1 TGTGCCAGCAGCTTGCGGGACAGGGGGGGAAATCAGCCCCAGCATTTT CASSLRDRGGNQPQHF
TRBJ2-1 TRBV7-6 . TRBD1 TGTGCCAGCAGCTCCGTCCCGGGACAGCCTAACCGTGGGAATGAGCAGTTCTTC CASSSVPGQPNRGNEQFF
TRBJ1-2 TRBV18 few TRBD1 TGTGCCAGCTCCCACAGACAGGGTCTGGATTCCTATGGCTACACCTTC CASSHRQGLDSYGYTF
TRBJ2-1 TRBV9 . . TGTGCCAGCAGCCTCGGGGGTCCAGCCCGAAAGGTCAATGAGCAGTTCTTC CASSLGGPARKVNEQFF
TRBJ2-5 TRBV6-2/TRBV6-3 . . TGTGCCAGCAGTTACCCCAGGGAGACCCAGTACTTC CASSYPRETQYF
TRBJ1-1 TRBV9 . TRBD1 TGTGCCAGCAGCAGGGGAGGGTCCCAGGGGGTTAACACTGAAGCTTTCTTT CASSRGGSQGVNTEAFF
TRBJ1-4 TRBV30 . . TGTGCCTGGAGTCTGACAGCAACTAATGAAAAACTGTTTTTT CAWSLTATNEKLFF
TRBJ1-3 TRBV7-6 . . TGTGCCAGCAGCTCCTCGGCGGGGGCGTACTTATCTGGAAACACCATATATTTT CASSSSAGAYLSGNTIYF
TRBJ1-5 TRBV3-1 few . TGTGCCAGCAGCCCCGGCGGCGGGGGACGGGCCAGGCCCCAGCATTTT CASSPGGGGRARPQHF
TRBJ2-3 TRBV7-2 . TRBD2 TGTGCCAGCAGCCCCCGTCGTAGCGGGAGATGGGATACGCAGTATTTT CASSPRRSGRWDTQYF
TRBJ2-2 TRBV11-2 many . TGTGCCAGCAGCGGAAGTGGGGGCCTCGGGGAGCTGTTTTTT CASSGSGGLGELFF
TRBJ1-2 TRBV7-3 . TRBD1 TGTGCCAGCAGCTTAAGTAGTACAGGGGCTGATGGCTACACCTTC CASSLSSTGADGYTF
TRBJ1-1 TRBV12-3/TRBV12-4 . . TGTGCCAGCAGTTTAGTTCAGGGAGCTGAAGCTTTCTTT CASSLVQGAEAFF
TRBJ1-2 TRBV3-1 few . TGTGCCAGCAGTGATAATTGGGCCTATGGCTACACCTTC CASSDNWAYGYTF
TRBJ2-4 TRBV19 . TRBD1 TGTGCCAGTAGTAGCGGGACAGGGGGGCACATTCAGTACTTC CASSSGTGGHIQYF
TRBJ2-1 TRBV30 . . TGTGCCTGGAGTCCGACAGGCTCCTACAATGAGCAGTTCTTC CAWSPTGSYNEQFF
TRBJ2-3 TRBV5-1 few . TGCGCCAGCAGCTTATGGCAGGCAGACGATACGCAGTATTTT CASSLWQADDTQYF
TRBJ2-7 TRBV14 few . TGTGCCAGCAGGAAGGATCGCAGCTCCTACGAGCAGTACTTC CASRKDRSSYEQYF
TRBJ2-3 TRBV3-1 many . TGTGCCAGCAGCCAAGGAAACAGGAAAGCAGATACGCAGTATTTT CASSQGNRKADTQYF
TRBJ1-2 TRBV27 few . TGTGCCAGCAGTTCCTCGGGGCCGCGGGGCTACACCTTC CASSSSGPRGYTF
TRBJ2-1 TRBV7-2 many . TGTGCCAGCAGCCCGAACGCCCTAGCGAGCAATGAGCAGTTCTTC CASSPNALASNEQFF
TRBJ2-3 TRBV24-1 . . TGTGCCACCAGTGATCCGGGACTCCGCACAGATACGCAGTATTTT CATSDPGLRTDTQYF
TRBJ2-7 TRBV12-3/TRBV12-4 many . TGTGCCAGCAGTTCTCAGGGTTCGGGCTACGAGCAGTACTTC CASSSQGSGYEQYF
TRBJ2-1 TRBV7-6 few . TGTGCCAGCAGTCCAGGGTTTTACTGGATCTTCAATGAGCAGTTCTTC CASSPGFYWIFNEQFF
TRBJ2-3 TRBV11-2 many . TGTGCCAGCAGCGGGACGAAAAGCACAGATACGCAGTATTTT CASSGTKSTDTQYF
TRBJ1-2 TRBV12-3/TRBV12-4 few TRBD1 TGTGCCAGCAGTTCCGGGACAGTGGATGGCTACACCTTC CASSSGTVDGYTF
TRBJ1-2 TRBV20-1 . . TGCAGTGCTAGTCACCCCGGGGCGTATGGCTACACCTTC CSASHPGAYGYTF
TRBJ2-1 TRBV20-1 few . TGCAGTGCTAGAGATCTGGCGGTTTCCTACAATGAGCAGTTCTTC CSARDLAVSYNEQFF
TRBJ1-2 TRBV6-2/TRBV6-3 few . TGTGCCAGCAGTTTTGGGACCCTTTCTAACTATGGCTACACCTTC CASSFGTLSNYGYTF
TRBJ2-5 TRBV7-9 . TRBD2 TGTGCCAGCAGCTTTTCCGGGACTACAAAAGAGACCCAGTACTTC CASSFSGTTKETQYF
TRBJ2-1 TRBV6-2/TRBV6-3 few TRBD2 TGTGCCAGCAGTTACTCTCTTAGACTAGCGGGAGTCTACAATGAGCAGTTCTTC CASSYSLRLAGVYNEQFF
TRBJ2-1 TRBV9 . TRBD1 TGTGCCAGCAGCGACCGGGACAGGGGCCCCCAAGGCTCCTACAATGAGCAGTTCTTC CASSDRDRGPQGSYNEQFF
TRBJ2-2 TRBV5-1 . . TGCGCCAGCAGCCAATCGGACAGCTTCACCGGGGAGCTGTTTTTT CASSQSDSFTGELFF
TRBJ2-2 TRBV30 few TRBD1 TGTGCCTGGAGCCTCCGGGACAGAGCGTTAACCGGGGAGCTGTTTTTT CAWSLRDRALTGELFF
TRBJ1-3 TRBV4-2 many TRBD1 TGTGCCAGCAGCCAAGCTCCGGAGGGACAGGGGGGCTCTGGAAACACCATATATTTT CASSQAPEGQGGSGNTIYF
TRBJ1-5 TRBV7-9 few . TGTGCCAGCAGCTTAGGGGTGGGGCTGCTGTCTCAGCCCCAGCATTTT CASSLGVGLLSQPQHF
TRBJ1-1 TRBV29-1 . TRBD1 TGCAGCGGGGGACAGGGGGCGCGTATCGGCACTGAAGCTTTCTTT CSGGQGARIGTEAFF
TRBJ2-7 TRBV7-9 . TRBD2 TGTGCCAGCAGCTCTACTAGCGGGGCGTACTACGAGCAGTACTTC CASSSTSGAYYEQYF
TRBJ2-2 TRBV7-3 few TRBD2 TGTGCCAGCAGTTTACTCGGGACTAGCGACTCCACCGGGGAGCTGTTTTTT CASSLLGTSDSTGELFF
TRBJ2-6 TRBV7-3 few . TGTGCCAGCAGCTCCCCTGCATTGGTCGACGGGGCCAACGTCCTGACTTTC CASSSPALVDGANVLTF
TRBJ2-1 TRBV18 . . TGTGCCAGCTCACCACTTGCCGGGGATAGCTCCTACAATGAGCAGTTCTTC CASSPLAGDSSYNEQFF
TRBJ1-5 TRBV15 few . TGTGCCACCAGCAGAGATGCTATGGGGAATCAGCCCCAGCATTTT CATSRDAMGNQPQHF
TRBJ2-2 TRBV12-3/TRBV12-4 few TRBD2 TGTGCCAGCAGTTTAGGCGGGGGACGTGGCGGGGAGCTGTTTTTT CASSLGGGRGGELFF
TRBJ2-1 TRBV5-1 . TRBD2 TGCGCCAGTGGGGGGGATGAGCAGTTCTTC CASGGDEQFF